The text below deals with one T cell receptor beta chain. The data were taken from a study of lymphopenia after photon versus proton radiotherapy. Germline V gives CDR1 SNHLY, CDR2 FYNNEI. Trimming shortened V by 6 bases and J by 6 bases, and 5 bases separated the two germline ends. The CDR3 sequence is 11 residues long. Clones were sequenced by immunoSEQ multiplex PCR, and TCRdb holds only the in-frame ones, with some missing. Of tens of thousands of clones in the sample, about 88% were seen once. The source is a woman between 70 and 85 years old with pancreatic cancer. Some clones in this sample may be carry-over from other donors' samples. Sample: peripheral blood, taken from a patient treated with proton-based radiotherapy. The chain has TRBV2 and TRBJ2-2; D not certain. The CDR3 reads CASRGSGELFF. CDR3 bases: TGTGCCAGCAGAGGCTCCGGGGAGCTGTTTTTT.